This T cell receptor (beta chain) was recorded in a study of cytomegalovirus exposure and HLA in healthy donors. Study-wide background: Among the roughly 430 genotyped donors, more than 70% were placed in the Caucasian-associated ancestry cluster.

In the case of this clone: Its specificity is not known.

Both 60 Vbeta primers and 13 Jbeta primers went into the PCR. TCRdb keeps only in-frame clones here, not all; method: immunoSEQ multiplex PCR. The sample includes 100,000 to 120,000 clones, more than 65% of them seen just once. This CDR3 region has 15 residues. Germline lookup yields CDR1 LNHDA and CDR2 SQIVND (reference sequence). V was clipped by 3 bases and J by 0 bases; unmatched bases: 4. Study-wide results and caveats: For presence/absence analyses, sequencing depth was assumed to be roughly uniform across donors. From TCR beta sequences, most subjects' HLA-A and HLA-B alleles were reportedly predicted accurately. Cytomegalovirus status was reportedly diagnosed by the classifier with high sensitivity and specificity.

The clonotype comes from a young man in good health and CMV-seropositive. The material sequenced was PBMCs. This chain links TRBV19 with TRBJ1-1; TRBD1 matches at 7 bases. CDR3 protein: CASSIATGLNTEAFF. As DNA, the CDR3 is TGTGCCAGTAGTATCGCGACAGGGTTGAACACTGAAGCTTTCTTT.